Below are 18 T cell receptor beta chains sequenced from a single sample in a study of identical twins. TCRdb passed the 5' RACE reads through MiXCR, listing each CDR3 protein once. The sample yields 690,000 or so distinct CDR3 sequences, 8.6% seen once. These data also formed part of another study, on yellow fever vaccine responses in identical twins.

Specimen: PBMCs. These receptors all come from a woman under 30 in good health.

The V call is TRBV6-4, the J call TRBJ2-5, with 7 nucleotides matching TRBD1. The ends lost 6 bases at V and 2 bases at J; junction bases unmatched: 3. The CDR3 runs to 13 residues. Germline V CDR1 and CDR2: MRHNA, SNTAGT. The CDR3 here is CASSVTGQETQYF. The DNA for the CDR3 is TGTGCCAGCAGCGTGACAGGGCAAGAGACCCAGTACTTC.

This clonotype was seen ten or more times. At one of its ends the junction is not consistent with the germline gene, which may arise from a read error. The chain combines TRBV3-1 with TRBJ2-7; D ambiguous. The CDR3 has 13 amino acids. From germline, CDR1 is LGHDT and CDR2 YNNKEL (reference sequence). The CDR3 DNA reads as TGTGCCAGCAGCCAAGATCTCTCCTCCGAGCAGTACTTC. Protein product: CASSQDLSSEQYF.

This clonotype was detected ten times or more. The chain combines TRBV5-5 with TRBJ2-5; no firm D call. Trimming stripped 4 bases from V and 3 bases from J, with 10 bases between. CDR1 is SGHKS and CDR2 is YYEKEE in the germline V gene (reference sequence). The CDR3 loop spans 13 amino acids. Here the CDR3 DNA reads TGTGCCAGCAGCCCCGGAGCCAAAGAGACCCAGTACTTC. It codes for CASSPGAKETQYF.

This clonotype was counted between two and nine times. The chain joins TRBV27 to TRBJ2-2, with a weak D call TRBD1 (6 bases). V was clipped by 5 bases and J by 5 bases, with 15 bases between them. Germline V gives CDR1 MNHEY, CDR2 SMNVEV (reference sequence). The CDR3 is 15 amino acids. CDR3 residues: CASSLQQGLTGELFF. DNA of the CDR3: TGTGCCAGCAGTCTACAACAGGGTCTGACCGGGGAGCTGTTTTTT.

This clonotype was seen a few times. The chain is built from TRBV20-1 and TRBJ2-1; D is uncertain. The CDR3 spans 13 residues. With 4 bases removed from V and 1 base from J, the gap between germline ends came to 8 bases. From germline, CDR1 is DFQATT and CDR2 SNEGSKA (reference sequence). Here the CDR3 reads CSATGSSYNEQFF. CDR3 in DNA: TGCAGTGCTACCGGATCATCCTACAATGAGCAGTTCTTC.

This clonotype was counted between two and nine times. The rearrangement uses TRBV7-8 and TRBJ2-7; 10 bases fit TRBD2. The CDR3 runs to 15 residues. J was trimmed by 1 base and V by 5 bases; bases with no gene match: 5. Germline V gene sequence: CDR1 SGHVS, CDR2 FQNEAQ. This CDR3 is CASSQTSGVSYEQYF. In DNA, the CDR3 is TGTGCCAGCAGCCAAACTAGCGGGGTATCCTACGAGCAGTACTTC.

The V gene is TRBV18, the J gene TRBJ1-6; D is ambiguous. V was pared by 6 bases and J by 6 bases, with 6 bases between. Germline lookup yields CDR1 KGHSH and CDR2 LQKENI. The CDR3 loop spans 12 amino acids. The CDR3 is CASSSPNSPLHF. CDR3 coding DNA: TGTGCCAGCTCTAGTCCTAATTCACCCCTCCACTTT.

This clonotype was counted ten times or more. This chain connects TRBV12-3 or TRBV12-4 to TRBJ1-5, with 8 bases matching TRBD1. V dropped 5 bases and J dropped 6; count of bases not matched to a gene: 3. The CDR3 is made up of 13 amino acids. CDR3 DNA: TGTGCCAGCAGTCCGGACAGGGTTCAGCCCCAGCATTTT. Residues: CASSPDRVQPQHF.

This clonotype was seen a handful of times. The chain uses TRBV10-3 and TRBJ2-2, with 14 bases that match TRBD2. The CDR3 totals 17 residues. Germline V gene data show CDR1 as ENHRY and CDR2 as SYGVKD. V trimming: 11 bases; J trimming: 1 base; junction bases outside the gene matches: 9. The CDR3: CASRLAGGRGNTGELFF. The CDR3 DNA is TGTGCCTCCAGACTAGCGGGGGGGCGTGGGAACACCGGGGAGCTGTTTTTT.

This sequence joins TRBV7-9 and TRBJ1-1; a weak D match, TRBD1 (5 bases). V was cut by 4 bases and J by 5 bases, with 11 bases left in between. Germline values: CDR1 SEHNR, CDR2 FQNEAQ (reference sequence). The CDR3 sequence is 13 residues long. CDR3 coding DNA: TGTGCCAGCAGCTCCATTGACAGAACTGAAGCTTTCTTT. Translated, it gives CASSSIDRTEAFF. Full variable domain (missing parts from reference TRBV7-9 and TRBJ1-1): DTGVSQNPRHKITKRGQNVTFRCDPISEHNRLYWYRQTLGQGPEFLTYFQNEAQLEKSRLLSDRFSAERPKGSFSTLEIQRTEQGDSAMYLCASSSIDRTEAFFGQGTRLTVV.

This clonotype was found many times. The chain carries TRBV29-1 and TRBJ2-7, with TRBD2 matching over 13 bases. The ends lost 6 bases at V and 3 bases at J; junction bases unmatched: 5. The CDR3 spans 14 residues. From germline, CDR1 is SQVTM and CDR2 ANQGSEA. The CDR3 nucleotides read TGCAGCGTCCGGACTAGCGGGAGACGCTACGAGCAGTACTTC. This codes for CSVRTSGRRYEQYF.

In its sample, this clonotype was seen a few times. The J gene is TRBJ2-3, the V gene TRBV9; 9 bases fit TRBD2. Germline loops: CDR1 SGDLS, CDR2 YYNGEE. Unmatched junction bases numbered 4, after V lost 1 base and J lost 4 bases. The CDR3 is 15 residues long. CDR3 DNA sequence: TGTGCCAGCAGCGTAAGTAGCGGGGGCTCAGATACGCAGTATTTT. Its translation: CASSVSSGGSDTQYF.

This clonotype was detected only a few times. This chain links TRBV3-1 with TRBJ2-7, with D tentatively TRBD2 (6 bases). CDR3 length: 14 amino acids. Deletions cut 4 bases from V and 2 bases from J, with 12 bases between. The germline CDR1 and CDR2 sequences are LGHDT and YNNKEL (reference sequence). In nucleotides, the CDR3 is TGTGCCAGCAGCCGTCTAGCGTTTCCCTACGAGCAGTACTTC. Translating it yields CASSRLAFPYEQYF.

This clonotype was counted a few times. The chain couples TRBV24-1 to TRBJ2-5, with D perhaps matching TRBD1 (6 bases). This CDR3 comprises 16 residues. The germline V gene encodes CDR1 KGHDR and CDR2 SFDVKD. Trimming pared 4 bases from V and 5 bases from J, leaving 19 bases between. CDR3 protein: CATSEIRQDGVETQYF. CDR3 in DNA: TGTGCCACCAGTGAAATTCGACAGGACGGGGTGGAGACCCAGTACTTC.

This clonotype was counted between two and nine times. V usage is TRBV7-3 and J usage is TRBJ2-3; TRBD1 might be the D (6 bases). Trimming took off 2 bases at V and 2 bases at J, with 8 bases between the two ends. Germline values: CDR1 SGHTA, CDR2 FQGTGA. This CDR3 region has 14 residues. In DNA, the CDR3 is TGTGCCAGCAGCTTATCAGGGGTCACAGATACGCAGTATTTT. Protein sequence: CASSLSGVTDTQYF.

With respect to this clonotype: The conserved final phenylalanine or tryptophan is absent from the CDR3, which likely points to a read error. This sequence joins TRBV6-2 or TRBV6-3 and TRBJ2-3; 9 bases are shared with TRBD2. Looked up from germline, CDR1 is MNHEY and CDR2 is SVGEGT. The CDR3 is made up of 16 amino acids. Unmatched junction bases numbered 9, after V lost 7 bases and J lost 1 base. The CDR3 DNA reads TGTGCCAGCACCTCCCACCGGACTAGCGGCACAGATACGCAGTATATT. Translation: CASTSHRTSGTDTQYI.

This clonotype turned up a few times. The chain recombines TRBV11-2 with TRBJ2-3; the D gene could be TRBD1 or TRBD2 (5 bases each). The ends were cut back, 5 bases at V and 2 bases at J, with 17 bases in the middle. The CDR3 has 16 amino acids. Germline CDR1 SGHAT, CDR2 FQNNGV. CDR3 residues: CASSRRGAPLTDTQYF. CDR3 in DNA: TGTGCCAGCAGCAGACGGGGCGCCCCGCTCACAGATACGCAGTATTTT.

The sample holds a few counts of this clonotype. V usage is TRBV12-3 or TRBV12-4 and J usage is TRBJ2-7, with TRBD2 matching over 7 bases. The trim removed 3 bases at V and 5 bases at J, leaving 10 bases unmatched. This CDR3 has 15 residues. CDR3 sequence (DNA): TGTGCCAGCAGTTTGGCCAGGGCAGGGAGGGACGAGCAGTACTTC. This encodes CASSLARAGRDEQYF.